Below, 4 T cell receptor beta chains from the same sample are listed, as sequenced in a study of blood T cells in healthy people across ages. A second 7 to 11 cycle PCR used barcoded and J-beta primers. TCRdb re-analysed the 5' RACE reads in MiXCR, keeping a single row per CDR3 protein. The sample includes 850,000 to 950,000 distinct CDR3 sequences, less than 35% of them seen just once. What was sequenced was blood. The receptors derive from a woman aged 80 or over in good health.

This clonotype was observed at least ten times. The V gene is TRBV5-6, the J gene TRBJ2-5; D is possibly TRBD1 (6 bases). The CDR3 sequence is 16 residues long. Germline CDR1 reads SGHDT; CDR2 reads YYEEEE. The V gene lost 4 bases and the J gene lost 5 bases, with 21 bases spanning the gap. The CDR3 is CASSTPVRQAKETQYF. CDR3 nucleotides: TGTGCCAGCAGCACCCCCGTCCGACAGGCTAAGGAGACCCAGTACTTC.

Comments on this clonotype: This may stem from a read error, because a much larger clone lies one nucleotide away. The chain uses TRBV7-2 and TRBJ2-5; TRBD1 is a possible D gene (8 bases). The CDR3 runs 16 residues. Germline values: CDR1 SGHTA, CDR2 FQGNSA. The CDR3 DNA sequence: TGTGCCAGCAGTACAGGGGGACTACTCCAACAAGAGGCCCAGTACTTC. It codes for CASSTGGLLQQEAQYF.

The chain employs TRBV7-2 and TRBJ2-5; D is possibly TRBD2 (6 bases). V gave up 0 bases and J gave up 5 bases, with 10 bases separating them. The CDR3 is made up of 14 amino acids. The V gene's germline CDR1 is SGHTA and CDR2 FQGNSA. CDR3 sequence: CASSLAIAGETQYF. CDR3 bases: TGTGCCAGCAGCTTAGCGATCGCGGGGGAGACCCAGTACTTC.

This clonotype has a count of ten or more. V is TRBV7-9 and J is TRBJ2-3, with 9 bases aligning to TRBD1. Germline V CDR1 and CDR2: SEHNR, FQNEAQ (reference sequence). The CDR3 runs 18 residues. The V segment lost 5 bases and the J segment 3 bases; nucleotides outside the gene matches: 15. In DNA, the CDR3 is TGTGCCAGCAGCGCCTTCGGACAGGGGAGGAGGGTAACAGATACGCAGTATTTT. It codes for CASSAFGQGRRVTDTQYF.